This TCR beta chain was sequenced during a study of monozygotic twins with inflammatory bowel disease. From whole blood, total RNA was isolated without any sorting of T cells. TCRdb re-analyzed the 5' RACE reads; it lists each CDR3 protein once, without DNA. The specimen's table records 200,000 to 250,000 distinct CDR3 sequences. CDR1 and CDR2 (germline): SGHTA, FQGNSA. The CDR3 consists of 15 residues. This sequence was found in a human donor with ulcerative colitis or Crohn's disease, or a healthy co-twin of an affected twin (not recorded which). The chain couples TRBV7-2 to TRBJ2-7; the D gene TCRdb calls, TRBD2, cannot be checked with no DNA. The sample comprised blood. Here the CDR3 reads CASSPASGSGYEQYF.